Shown below are 24 T cell receptor beta chains from a single sample sequenced in a study of blood T cell repertoires in COVID-19. Sequenced by immunoSEQ multiplex PCR; TCRdb stores in-frame clones only, minus some. Seen here are 200,000 to 300,000 clones, 70% to 90% observed once, and the top ten hold 3% to 3.5%. Sequenced input: peripheral blood. Receptors originate from a man aged 18 to 30 with active or convalescent COVID-19.

The rearrangement joins TRBV7-9 to TRBJ2-1; TRBD2 matches at 8 bases. V lost 6 bases and J lost 5; bases outside the gene matches: 6. Germline CDR1 reads SEHNR; CDR2 reads FQNEAQ (reference sequence). The CDR3 runs 14 residues. CDR3 nucleotides: TGTGCCAGCAGTAGGGCGGGAGGAAACAATGAGCAGTTCTTC. Protein product: CASSRAGGNNEQFF.

Of note for this clone: In the same sample, other DNA sequences code for this CDR3. V is TRBV27 and J is TRBJ2-7, with D perhaps TRBD1 (6 bases). The CDR3 contains 13 residues. The germline CDR1 and CDR2 sequences are MNHEY and SMNVEV (reference sequence). The ends were cut back, 2 bases at V and 2 bases at J, with 7 bases in the middle. The CDR3 protein is CASSLAGAYEQYF. Here the CDR3 DNA reads TGTGCCAGCAGTTTAGCAGGGGCCTACGAGCAGTACTTC.

The V and J genes are TRBV19 and TRBJ2-1; TRBD2 aligns across 10 bases. Unmatched junction bases numbered 9, after V lost 6 bases and J lost 10 bases. CDR1 and CDR2 from the germline V gene are LNHDA and SQIVND (reference sequence). The CDR3 is 14 residues long. Here the CDR3 reads CASRKRGGLDEQFF. DNA of the CDR3: TGTGCCAGTAGGAAGCGGGGGGGCCTAGACGAGCAGTTCTTC.

V gene TRBV5-4 combines with J gene TRBJ2-7; a weak D match, TRBD1 (5 bases). The CDR3 runs to 15 residues. Trimming pared 4 bases from V and 2 bases from J, leaving 16 bases between. CDR1 and CDR2 (germline): SGHNT, YYREEE (reference sequence). As DNA, the CDR3 is TGTGCCAGCAGCGAATTAGGGGCCTTAACCTACGAGCAGTACTTC. Its translation: CASSELGALTYEQYF.

The gene calls are TRBV7-8 and TRBJ1-1, with 7 bases fitting TRBD1. There are 15 residues in the CDR3. CDR1 and CDR2 (germline): SGHVS, FQNEAQ. V shed 1 base and J 4 bases; nucleotides not matched to a gene: 6. The CDR3 here is CASSLVEGASTEAFF. In DNA, the CDR3 is TGTGCCAGCAGCTTAGTTGAGGGGGCTAGCACTGAAGCTTTCTTT.

This clone has only one observation. The chain is built from TRBV6-5 and TRBJ2-7, with 7 nucleotides matching TRBD1. This CDR3 region has 13 residues. The V and J ends lost 8 bases and 3 bases, in that order; junction bases with no gene match: 7. CDR1 and CDR2 from the germline V gene are MNHEY and SVGAGI. CDR3 bases: TGTGCCAGCTCGAGGGACAGCTACTACGAGCAGTACTTC. Translation gives CASSRDSYYEQYF.

The rearrangement uses TRBV6-5 and TRBJ1-2, with 7 bases that match TRBD1. The CDR3 covers 16 residues. CDR1 and CDR2 (germline): MNHEY, SVGAGI. V shed 2 bases and J 4 bases; nucleotides not matched to a gene: 10. This chain's CDR3 is CASSYGGGQARYGYTF. CDR3 DNA: TGTGCCAGCAGTTACGGGGGAGGACAGGCTCGCTATGGCTACACCTTC.

The chain combines TRBV18 with TRBJ1-3; TRBD1 matches at 7 bases. J gave up 0 bases and V 5 bases, and 7 bases lay outside the gene matches. The CDR3 totals 16 residues. The germline CDR1 and CDR2 sequences are KGHSH and LQKENI. The CDR3 bases are TGTGCCAGCTCAACCGGGACAGTAGACTCTGGAAACACCATATATTTT. Translating it yields CASSTGTVDSGNTIYF.

The chain employs TRBV3-1 (or the pseudogene TRBV3-2) and TRBJ1-2; 10 bases fit TRBD1. This CDR3 contains 15 residues. Germline CDR1 LGHDT, CDR2 YNNKEL (reference sequence). V trimming: 4 bases; J trimming: 5 bases; junction bases outside the gene matches: 7. The DNA of the CDR3 is TGTGCCAGCAGCCCGACAGGGGGCGGGTGGTATGGCTACACCTTC. Protein sequence: CASSPTGGGWYGYTF.

Worth noting for this clone: At one end the junction does not follow the germline gene, possibly because of a read error. The gene calls are TRBV19 and TRBJ2-1, with TRBD2 matching over 10 bases. The CDR3 totals 15 residues. CDR1 and CDR2 (germline): LNHDA, SQIVND (reference sequence). The CDR3 DNA reads as TGTGCCAGTAGAATAGCGGGAGGCCCCTACAATGAGCAGTTCTTC. It codes for CASRIAGGPYNEQFF.

The V gene is TRBV7-2, the J gene TRBJ1-2; TRBD1 matches at 8 bases. J gave up 3 bases and V 2 bases, and 5 bases lay outside the gene matches. CDR3 size: 15 residues. Germline V gene lookup returns CDR1 SGHTA and CDR2 FQGNSA. The CDR3: CASSLSLGQDYGYTF. CDR3 DNA sequence: TGTGCCAGCAGCTTATCCCTGGGACAGGACTATGGCTACACCTTC.

The chain couples TRBV18 to TRBJ2-7; TRBD2 agrees at 7 bases. CDR1 KGHSH and CDR2 LQKENI come from the germline V gene. The length of the CDR3 is 15 residues. V lost 9 bases to trimming and J lost 0 bases; unmatched junction nucleotides: 11. The CDR3 spells CASKDERDPSYEQYF. In DNA, the CDR3 is TGTGCCAGTAAGGACGAGCGGGACCCCTCCTACGAGCAGTACTTC. Looking up the rest from reference TRBV18 and TRBJ2-7 gives the full variable domain: NAGVMQNPRHLVRRRGQEARLRCSPMKGHSHVYWYRQLPEEGLKFMVYLQKENIIDESGMPKERFSAEFPKEGPSILRIQQVVRGDSAAYFCASKDERDPSYEQYFGPGTRLTVT.

The V gene is TRBV5-1, the J gene TRBJ2-2; a weak D match, TRBD2 (5 bases). The CDR3 loop spans 15 amino acids. With 4 bases removed from V and 5 bases from J, the gap between germline ends came to 15 bases. In germline, CDR1 is SGHRS, CDR2 YFSETQ. The chain's CDR3 is CASSRGRLGTGELFF. CDR3 nucleotide sequence: TGCGCCAGCAGCCGGGGTCGATTGGGGACCGGGGAGCTGTTTTTT.

The chain carries TRBV12-5 and TRBJ2-2; weak D call: TRBD1 (6 bases). Trimming stripped 3 bases from V and 0 bases from J, with 11 bases between. CDR1 and CDR2 (germline): LGHNT, FRNRAP. The length of the CDR3 is 16 residues. The CDR3 spells CASGFFQGPNTGELFF. Written as DNA, the CDR3 is TGTGCTAGTGGTTTCTTCCAGGGGCCGAACACCGGGGAGCTGTTTTTT.

The rearrangement links TRBV28 to TRBJ1-2, with 8 bases aligning to TRBD1. The CDR3 contains 16 residues. Germline V gene sequence: CDR1 MDHEN, CDR2 SYDVKM. V lost 5 bases to trimming and J lost 4 bases; unmatched junction nucleotides: 12. The CDR3 is CASSVTGGRRVYGYTF. The CDR3 bases are TGTGCCAGCAGTGTAACAGGGGGTAGAAGGGTCTATGGCTACACCTTC.

CDR3 loop: CASSRDSRQDLLGYTF. The CDR3 nucleotides are TGCGCCAGCAGCCGGGATTCTAGACAGGATCTCCTTGGCTACACCTTC. The chain links TRBV4-3 to TRBJ1-2; perhaps TRBD1 as D (6 bases). CDR3 length equals 16 residues. Per the germline V gene, CDR1 is LGHNA and CDR2 is YSLEER. Trimming took off 4 bases at V and 7 bases at J, with 22 bases between the two ends.

The V call is TRBV14, the J call TRBJ1-3; D gene unclear. V gave up 0 bases and J gave up 0 bases, with 6 bases separating them. CDR1 is SGHDN and CDR2 is FVKESK in the germline V gene. The CDR3 loop spans 15 amino acids. The CDR3 nucleotides read TGTGCCAGCAGCCAAGACACTGGCTCTGGAAACACCATATATTTT. This gives the protein CASSQDTGSGNTIYF.

CDR3 amino acids: CASSYQGQYNEQFF. The CDR3 nucleotides are TGTGCCAGCAGTTACCAGGGACAGTACAATGAGCAGTTCTTC. The chain combines TRBV6-5 with TRBJ2-1, with TRBD1 matching 7 bases. Germline CDR1 reads MNHEY; CDR2 reads SVGAGI. CDR3 length equals 14 residues. With V trimmed by 2 bases and J by 4 bases, 2 bases remained unmatched.

J is TRBJ2-7 and V is TRBV3-1 (or the pseudogene TRBV3-2), with D possibly being TRBD1 (5 bases). V dropped 0 bases and J dropped 5 bases, with 11 bases sitting between them. The CDR3 loop spans 14 amino acids. Germline CDR1 is LGHDT and CDR2 is YNNKEL (reference sequence). The CDR3 DNA follows: TGTGCCAGCAGCCAAGACAGGGTGCCCCACGAGCAGTACTTC. Translating gives CASSQDRVPHEQYF.

The V and J genes are TRBV6-1 and TRBJ1-5; D is perhaps TRBD1 (6 bases). The germline CDR1 and CDR2 sequences are MNHNS and SASEGT. Between the trimmed V and J ends, which lost 10 bases and 5 bases, there was a span of 15 bases. The CDR3 is made up of 13 amino acids. As DNA, the CDR3 is TGTGCCACCCAAAACAGGGATGATCAGCCCCAGCATTTT. Translated, it gives CATQNRDDQPQHF.

The sample holds a few counts of this clone. This chain connects TRBV6-5 to TRBJ1-5; 9 bases fit TRBD1. The CDR3 sequence is 14 residues long. Germline V CDR1 and CDR2: MNHEY, SVGAGI. Losses at the gene ends were 4 bases for V and 5 bases for J; bases not matched to a gene: 3. The CDR3 spells CASSSGQGYQPQHF. For the CDR3, the DNA is TGTGCCAGCAGTTCCGGACAGGGGTATCAGCCCCAGCATTTT.

The chain couples TRBV28 to TRBJ2-3; the D is unclear. The CDR3 spans 14 residues. Germline CDR1 is MDHEN and CDR2 is SYDVKM. V dropped 4 bases and J dropped 2 bases, with 10 bases sitting between them. Written as DNA, the CDR3 is TGTGCCAGCAGTTCCAGAGGCTACACAGATACGCAGTATTTT. Protein sequence: CASSSRGYTDTQYF.

CDR3 residues: CASSSPTVPYEQYF. The CDR3 DNA is TGTGCCAGCAGCTCACCGACAGTCCCCTACGAGCAGTACTTC. V is TRBV7-6 and J is TRBJ2-7; possible D gene TRBD1, 5 bases. The V end was cut by 4 bases, the J end by 2 bases, with 12 bases between. Germline V gene sequence: CDR1 SGHVS, CDR2 FNYEAQ. This CDR3 spans 14 amino acids.

V usage is TRBV30 and J usage is TRBJ1-6; possibly TRBD1 for D (6 bases). Per germline, CDR1 GTSNPN and CDR2 SVGIG (reference sequence). There are 14 residues in the CDR3. V lost 4 bases, J lost 10 bases, and 17 bases lay in between. CDR3 in amino acids: CAWNRDKGRSPLHF. The CDR3 DNA is TGTGCCTGGAACCGGGACAAAGGACGCTCACCCCTCCACTTT. Together with reference TRBV30 and TRBJ1-6, the CDR3 gives the full variable domain: SQTIHQWPATLVQPVGSPLSLECTVEGTSNPNLYWYRQAAGRGLQLLFYSVGIGQISSEVPQNLSASRPQDRQFILSSKKLLLSDSGFYLCAWNRDKGRSPLHFGNGTRLTVT.